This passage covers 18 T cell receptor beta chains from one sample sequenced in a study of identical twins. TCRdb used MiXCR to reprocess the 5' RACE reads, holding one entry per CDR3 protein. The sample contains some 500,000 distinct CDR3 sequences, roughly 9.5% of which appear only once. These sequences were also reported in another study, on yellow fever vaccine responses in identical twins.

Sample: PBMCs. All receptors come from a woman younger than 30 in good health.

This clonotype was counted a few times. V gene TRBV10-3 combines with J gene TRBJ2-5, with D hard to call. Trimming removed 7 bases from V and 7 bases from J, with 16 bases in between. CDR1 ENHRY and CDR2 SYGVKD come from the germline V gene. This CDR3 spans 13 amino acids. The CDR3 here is CAIKVRYWGTQYF. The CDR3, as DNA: TGTGCCATCAAAGTTAGGTATTGGGGGACCCAGTACTTC.

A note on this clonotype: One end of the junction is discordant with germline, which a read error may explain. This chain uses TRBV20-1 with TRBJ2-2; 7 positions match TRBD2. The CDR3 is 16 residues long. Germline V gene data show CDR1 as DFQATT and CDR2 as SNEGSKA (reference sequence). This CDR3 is CCARIPQGGTTGELFF. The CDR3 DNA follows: TGCTGTGCTAGAATCCCCCAGGGAGGGACCACCGGGGAGCTGTTTTTT.

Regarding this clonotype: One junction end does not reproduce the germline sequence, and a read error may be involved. CDR3: CSALVTGKSSCNEQFF. The CDR3, as DNA: TGCAGTGCATTAGTTACAGGGAAAAGCTCCTGCAATGAGCAGTTCTTC. The rearrangement joins TRBV20-1 to TRBJ2-1; the D gene is possibly TRBD1 (6 bases). The germline V gene encodes CDR1 DFQATT and CDR2 SNEGSKA (reference sequence). CDR3 length: 16 residues.

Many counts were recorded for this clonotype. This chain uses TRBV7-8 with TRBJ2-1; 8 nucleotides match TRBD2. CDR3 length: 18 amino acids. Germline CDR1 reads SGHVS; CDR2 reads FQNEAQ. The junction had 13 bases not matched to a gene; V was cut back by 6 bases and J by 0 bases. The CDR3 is CASRYTPKAGVSYNEQFF. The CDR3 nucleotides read TGTGCCAGCAGATATACCCCTAAAGCGGGAGTCTCCTACAATGAGCAGTTCTTC.

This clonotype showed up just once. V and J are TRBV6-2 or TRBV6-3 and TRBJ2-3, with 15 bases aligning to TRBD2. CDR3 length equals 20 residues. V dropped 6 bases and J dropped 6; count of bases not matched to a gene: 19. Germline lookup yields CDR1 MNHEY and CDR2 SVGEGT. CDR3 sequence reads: CASRATGTSGRMSKGDTQYF. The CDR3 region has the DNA TGTGCCAGCAGAGCGACTGGGACTAGCGGGAGGATGTCTAAAGGGGATACGCAGTATTTT.

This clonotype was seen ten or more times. CDR3 nucleotide sequence: TGTGCCAGCAGCCCTCGACTAGCGGGGACCACAGATACGCAGTATTTT. Translating it yields CASSPRLAGTTDTQYF. This sequence joins TRBV9 and TRBJ2-3; 11 bases map to TRBD2. V trimming: 4 bases; J trimming: 2 bases; junction bases outside the gene matches: 6. The germline gives CDR1 SGDLS, CDR2 YYNGEE. This CDR3 contains 16 residues. Based on the CDR3 plus reference TRBV9 and TRBJ2-3, the full variable domain is DSGVTQTPKHLITATGQRVTLRCSPRSGDLSVYWYQQSLDQGLQFLIQYYNGEERAKGNILERFSAQQFPDLHSELNLSSLELGDSALYFCASSPRLAGTTDTQYFGPGTRLTVL.

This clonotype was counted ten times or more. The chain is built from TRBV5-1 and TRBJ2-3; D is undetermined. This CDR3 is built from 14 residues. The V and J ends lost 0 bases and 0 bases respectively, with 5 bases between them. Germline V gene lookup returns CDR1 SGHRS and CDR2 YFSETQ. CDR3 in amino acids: CASSLAVSTDTQYF. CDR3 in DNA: TGCGCCAGCAGCTTGGCCGTTAGCACAGATACGCAGTATTTT.

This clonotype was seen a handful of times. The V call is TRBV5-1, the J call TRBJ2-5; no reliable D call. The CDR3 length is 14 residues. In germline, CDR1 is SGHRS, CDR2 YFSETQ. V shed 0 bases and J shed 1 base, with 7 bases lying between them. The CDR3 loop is CASSLAFSQETQYF. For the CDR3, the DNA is TGCGCCAGCAGCTTGGCGTTTTCCCAAGAGACCCAGTACTTC.

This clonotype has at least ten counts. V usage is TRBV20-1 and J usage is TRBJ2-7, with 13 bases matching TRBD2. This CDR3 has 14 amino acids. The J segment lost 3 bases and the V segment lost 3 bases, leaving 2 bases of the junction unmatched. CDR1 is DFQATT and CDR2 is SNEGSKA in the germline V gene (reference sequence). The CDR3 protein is CSARRTSGGYEQYF. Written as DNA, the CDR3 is TGCAGTGCTAGGAGGACTAGCGGGGGCTACGAGCAGTACTTC.

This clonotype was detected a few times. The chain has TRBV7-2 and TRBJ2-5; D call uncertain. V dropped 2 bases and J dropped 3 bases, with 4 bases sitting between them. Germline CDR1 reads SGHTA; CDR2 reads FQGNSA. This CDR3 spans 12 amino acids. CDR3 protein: CASSLFEETQYF. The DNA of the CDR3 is TGTGCCAGCAGCTTATTCGAAGAGACCCAGTACTTC.

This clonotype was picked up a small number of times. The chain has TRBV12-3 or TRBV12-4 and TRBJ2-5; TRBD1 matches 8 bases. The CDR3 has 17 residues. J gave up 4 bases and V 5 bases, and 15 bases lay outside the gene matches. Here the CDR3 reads CASSVIRGLFKGETQYF. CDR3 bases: TGTGCCAGCAGTGTAATCAGGGGGCTCTTTAAGGGAGAGACCCAGTACTTC.

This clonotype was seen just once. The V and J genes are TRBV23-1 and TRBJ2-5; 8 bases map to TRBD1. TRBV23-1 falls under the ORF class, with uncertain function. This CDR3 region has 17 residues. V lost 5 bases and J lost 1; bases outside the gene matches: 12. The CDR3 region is CASSKPRQGSVQETQYF. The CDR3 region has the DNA TGCGCCAGCAGTAAACCTAGACAGGGGAGTGTCCAAGAGACCCAGTACTTC.

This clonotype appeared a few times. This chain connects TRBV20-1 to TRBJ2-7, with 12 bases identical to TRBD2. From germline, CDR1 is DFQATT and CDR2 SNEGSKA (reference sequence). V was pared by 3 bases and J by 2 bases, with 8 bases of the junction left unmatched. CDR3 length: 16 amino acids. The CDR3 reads CSARPIWTSGTYEQYF. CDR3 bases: TGCAGTGCTAGGCCCATATGGACTAGCGGGACCTACGAGCAGTACTTC.

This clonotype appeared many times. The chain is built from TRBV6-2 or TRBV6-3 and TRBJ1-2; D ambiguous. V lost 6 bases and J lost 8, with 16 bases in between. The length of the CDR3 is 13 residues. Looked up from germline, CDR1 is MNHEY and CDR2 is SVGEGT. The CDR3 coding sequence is TGTGCCAGCAGCAACTCCGAGTACGGAGGCTACACCTTC. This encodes CASSNSEYGGYTF.

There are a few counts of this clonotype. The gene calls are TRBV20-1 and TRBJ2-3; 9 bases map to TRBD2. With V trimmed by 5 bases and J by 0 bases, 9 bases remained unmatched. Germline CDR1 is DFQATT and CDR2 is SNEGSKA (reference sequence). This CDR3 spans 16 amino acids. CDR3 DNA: TGCAGTGCTCCCCGCGGGAGGGGCCCAAGCACAGATACGCAGTATTTT. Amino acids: CSAPRGRGPSTDTQYF.

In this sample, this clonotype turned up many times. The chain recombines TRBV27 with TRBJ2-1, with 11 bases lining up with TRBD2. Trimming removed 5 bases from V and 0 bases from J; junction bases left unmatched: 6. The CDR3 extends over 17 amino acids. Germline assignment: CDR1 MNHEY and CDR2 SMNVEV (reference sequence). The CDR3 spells CASSLLAGGSSYNEQFF. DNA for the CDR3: TGTGCCAGCAGTCTCCTAGCGGGGGGCAGCTCCTACAATGAGCAGTTCTTC.

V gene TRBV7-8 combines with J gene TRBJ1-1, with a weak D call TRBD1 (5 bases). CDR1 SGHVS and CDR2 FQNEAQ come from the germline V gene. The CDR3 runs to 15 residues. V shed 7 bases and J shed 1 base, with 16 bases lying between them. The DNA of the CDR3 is TGTGCCAGCACCCGGCGGGGGATACCGAACACTGAAGCTTTCTTT. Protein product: CASTRRGIPNTEAFF.

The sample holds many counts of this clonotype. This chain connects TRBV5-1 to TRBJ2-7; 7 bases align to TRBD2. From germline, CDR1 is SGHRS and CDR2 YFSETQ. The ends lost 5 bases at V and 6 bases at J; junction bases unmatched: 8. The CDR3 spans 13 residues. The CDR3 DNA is TGCGCCAGCAGTCATGATGGACTAGGCGAGCAGTACTTC. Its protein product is CASSHDGLGEQYF.